The 11 T cell receptor beta chains in this list originate from one sample, sequenced in a study of CD8+CD57+ T cells in acquired aplastic anemia. Profiling of TCR beta VDJ combinations and CDR3 sequences used genomic DNA as template. One entry per CDR3 protein results from TCRdb running MiXCR on the reads. Of about 170,000 distinct CDR3 sequences in the sample, around 60% were seen once. The sample taken for sequencing was sorted CD4+, CD8+, or CD8+CD57+ T cells (not recorded which) from PBMCs. The receptors derive from a human donor in good health.

This chain joins TRBV20-1 and TRBJ2-7, with D possibly TRBD1 on 6 matching bases. This CDR3 spans 14 amino acids. Germline V lookup: CDR1 DFQATT, CDR2 SNEGSKA (reference sequence). Trimming left V 4 bases short and J 2 bases short, with 15 bases between. CDR3: CSAKRRQGTYEQYF. The CDR3, as DNA: TGCAGTGCTAAAAGGCGGCAGGGGACCTACGAGCAGTACTTC.

This clonotype was seen at least ten times. The chain has TRBV2 and TRBJ1-2, with D unclear. V dropped 3 bases and J dropped 12 bases, with 11 bases sitting between them. The germline CDR1 and CDR2 sequences are SNHLY and FYNNEI. This CDR3 region has 11 residues. CDR3 bases: TGTGCCAGCAGTGATAATCCAGGCCACACCTTC. It specifies CASSDNPGHTF.

V is TRBV6-5 and J is TRBJ2-1; no reliable D call. Per germline, CDR1 MNHEY and CDR2 SVGAGI. V shed 10 bases and J shed 6 bases, with 13 bases lying between them. This CDR3 comprises 12 residues. CDR3 in DNA: TGTGCCACACACCTCCTAGGCAATGAGCAGTTCTTC. This gives the protein CATHLLGNEQFF.

CDR3 loop: CSARAGTSNEQYF. CDR3 bases: TGCAGTGCTAGAGCCGGGACTAGCAACGAGCAGTACTTC. V and J are TRBV20-1 and TRBJ2-7; 9 nucleotides agree with TRBD2. CDR1 is DFQATT, CDR2 SNEGSKA, per germline (reference sequence). The ends lost 1 base at V and 5 bases at J; junction bases unmatched: 3. The CDR3 consists of 13 residues.

V usage is TRBV20-1 and J usage is TRBJ2-5; 12 nucleotides line up with TRBD2. The V gene's germline CDR1 is DFQATT and CDR2 SNEGSKA (reference sequence). The V gene end was trimmed by 8 bases and the J gene end by 3 bases; junction bases not matched to a gene: 7. CDR3 size: 14 residues. The CDR3 DNA reads TGCAGTACTTCCCGACTAGCGGGGGAAGAGACCCAGTACTTC. Translation: CSTSRLAGEETQYF.

The V call is TRBV10-3, the J call TRBJ2-3; tentatively, D is TRBD1 (6 bases). Germline V CDR1 and CDR2: ENHRY, SYGVKD. The V end lost 1 base, the J end lost 5 bases, and 7 bases lay between the germline ends. The CDR3 consists of 13 residues. As DNA, the CDR3 is TGTGCCATCAGTGAGTTACAGGGAGATACGCAGTATTTT. It specifies CAISELQGDTQYF.

The chain uses TRBV7-9 and TRBJ1-5; TRBD1 aligns across 10 bases. CDR3 size: 17 residues. J was trimmed by 6 bases and V by 3 bases; bases with no gene match: 11. Germline values: CDR1 SEHNR, CDR2 FQNEAQ (reference sequence). The CDR3 DNA is TGTGCCAGCAGCTTTAGCTACCGGGACAGGGGAGGTCAGCCCCAGCATTTT. It encodes CASSFSYRDRGGQPQHF.

This clonotype was counted at least ten times. V and J are TRBV5-1 and TRBJ2-7; D perhaps matches TRBD1 (6 bases). Germline V CDR1 and CDR2: SGHRS, YFSETQ. The CDR3 is made up of 14 amino acids. Trimming pared 0 bases from V and 4 bases from J, leaving 11 bases between. DNA of the CDR3: TGCGCCAGCAGCTTGGCCGTTCAGGGGTACGAGCAGTACTTC. It translates to CASSLAVQGYEQYF.

This clonotype showed up just a few times. The chain is built from TRBV7-9 and TRBJ2-1; D call uncertain. The CDR3 is 16 residues long. The germline V gene has CDR1 SEHNR and CDR2 FQNEAQ (reference sequence). Trimming took off 2 bases at V and 0 bases at J, with 11 bases between the two ends. CDR3 nucleotide sequence: TGTGCCAGCAGCTTATGGCGGTCGAGCTCCTACAATGAGCAGTTCTTC. This encodes CASSLWRSSSYNEQFF.

The rearrangement uses TRBV6-5 and TRBJ2-1, with 8 positions matching TRBD2. The CDR3 length is 19 residues. Trimming cost V 0 bases and J 1 base; bases outside gene matches: 11. Germline V gene data show CDR1 as MNHEY and CDR2 as SVGAGI. The CDR3 DNA is TGTGCCAGCAGTTACTCCACTCATAGCGGGATGGGGTCCTACAATGAGCAGTTCTTC. This gives the protein CASSYSTHSGMGSYNEQFF.

This clonotype was picked up one time. The J gene is TRBJ2-1, the V gene TRBV19; tentatively, D is TRBD2 (6 bases). Germline V CDR1 and CDR2: LNHDA, SQIVND (reference sequence). V lost 0 bases and J 8 bases, leaving 11 bases between the germline ends. The CDR3 runs 14 residues. The DNA for the CDR3 is TGTGCCAGTAGTATAGAGTCTCCGGGGGATGAGCAGTTCTTC. Protein: CASSIESPGDEQFF.